Following are 17 T cell receptor beta chains from one sample sequenced in a study of cytomegalovirus exposure and HLA in healthy donors. Primers: 60 Vbeta forward and 13 Jbeta reverse. The method was immunoSEQ multiplex PCR; TCRdb's version includes in-frame clones alone and lacks a portion of them. This table holds about 64,000 clones. Material: PBMCs. These receptors all stem from a woman aged 18-29 years in good health and CMV-seronegative.

The chain combines TRBV5-1 with TRBJ2-7; the match to TRBD2 covers 10 bases. V lost 4 bases to trimming and J lost 2 bases; unmatched junction nucleotides: 3. The CDR3 has 14 residues. Per the germline V gene, CDR1 is SGHRS and CDR2 is YFSETQ. The DNA for the CDR3 is TGCGCCAGCAGCCCAGCGGGAGGGGCCTACGAGCAGTACTTC. It translates to CASSPAGGAYEQYF.

With respect to this clone: The DNA is omitted, as the CDR3 cannot be located on it reliably, and the CDR3 follows TCRdb's listing. This chain links TRBV6-5 with TRBJ1-1; the table names TRBD1, a call not compared with the DNA. The CDR3 has 15 residues if both end residues are counted. Germline CDR1 MNHEY, CDR2 SVGAGI. Here the CDR3 reads CASSFGQGAGTEDFF.

V is TRBV5-4 and J is TRBJ2-5, with 7 bases lining up with TRBD2. With the DNA end fitting TRBJ2-7 better, the J assignment may be wrong. This CDR3 is built from 13 residues. The germline V gene has CDR1 SGHNT and CDR2 YYREEE (reference sequence). This CDR3 reads CASSFREGNEQYF. CDR3 DNA: TGTGCCAGCAGCTTTAGGGAGGGCAACGAGCAGTACTTC.

The chain employs TRBV27 and TRBJ2-3; TRBD1 aligns across 9 bases. CDR1 MNHEY and CDR2 SMNVEV come from the germline V gene (reference sequence). The CDR3 length is 14 residues. V lost 4 bases, J lost 5 bases, and 4 bases stayed unmatched. The CDR3 DNA reads TGTGCCAGCAGTTGGGGACAGGGATTAGATACGCAGTATTTT. Translating it yields CASSWGQGLDTQYF.

The J gene is TRBJ1-1, the V gene TRBV13; 9 positions match TRBD1. The V and J ends lost 5 bases and 5 bases, in that order; junction bases with no gene match: 3. CDR3 size: 13 residues. Looked up from germline, CDR1 is PRHDT and CDR2 is FYEKMQ (reference sequence). The CDR3 region is CASSGDRGTEAFF. In DNA form, the CDR3 reads TGTGCCAGCAGCGGAGACAGGGGGACTGAAGCTTTCTTT.

With respect to this clone: At one end the junction does not follow the germline gene, possibly because of a read error. This rearrangement joins TRBV7-7 to TRBJ2-2; perhaps TRBD1 as D (6 bases). Germline-derived CDR1 and CDR2 are SSHAT and FNYEAQ (reference sequence). The CDR3 is 16 residues long. CDR3 in DNA: TGTGCTAGCAGCCCCATAATGGACAGGAACACCGGGGAGCTGTTTTTT. Protein sequence: CASSPIMDRNTGELFF.

This chain links TRBV6-1 with TRBJ1-3; unclear D gene. Germline V gene lookup returns CDR1 MNHNS and CDR2 SASEGT. This CDR3 comprises 16 residues. The V end was cut by 0 bases, the J end by 3 bases, with 12 bases between. The CDR3 sequence is CASSEAGGIGGNTIYF. CDR3 bases: TGTGCCAGCAGTGAAGCGGGAGGGATCGGTGGAAACACCATATATTTT.

The chain couples TRBV9 to TRBJ1-3, with D unclear. Trimming took off 4 bases at V and 2 bases at J, with 13 bases between the two ends. CDR1 and CDR2 (germline): SGDLS, YYNGEE. This CDR3 is 15 amino acids long. CDR3 in amino acids: CASSPGLTAGNTIYF. The CDR3 region has the DNA TGTGCCAGCAGCCCAGGACTAACAGCTGGAAACACCATATATTTT.

This rearrangement joins TRBV18 to TRBJ2-5; weak D call: TRBD2 (5 bases). The CDR3 has 15 residues. CDR1 and CDR2 (germline): KGHSH, LQKENI. Trimming took 6 bases from V and 2 from J, leaving 16 bases between them. CDR3 in DNA: TGTGCCAGCTCCCCCGTCTCGGGAACTCAAGAGACCCAGTACTTC. Translation gives CASSPVSGTQETQYF.

J is TRBJ2-7 and V is TRBV18, with a tentative D call TRBD1 (6 bases). The CDR3 covers 11 residues. Germline V gene lookup returns CDR1 KGHSH and CDR2 LQKENI. With 3 bases removed from V and 6 bases from J, the gap between germline ends came to 6 bases. The CDR3 protein is CASSPGAEQYF. The DNA for the CDR3 is TGTGCCAGCTCACCGGGGGCCGAGCAGTACTTC.

The CDR3 DNA reads TGCGCCAGCAGCTTGTCAGGGGATGGCTACACCTTC. This gives the protein CASSLSGDGYTF. The chain joins TRBV5-1 to TRBJ1-2; tentatively, D is TRBD1 (6 bases). This CDR3 contains 12 residues. V shed 1 base and J shed 6 bases, with 7 bases lying between them. Germline V lookup: CDR1 SGHRS, CDR2 YFSETQ.

The rearrangement joins TRBV6-7 to TRBJ1-6; 8 bases are shared with TRBD1. TRBV6-7 is given ORF status, its function remaining uncertain. The CDR3 contains 14 residues. V shed 5 bases and J 7 bases; nucleotides not matched to a gene: 4. This chain's CDR3 is CASSDGQGNSPLHF. CDR3 in DNA: TGTGCCAGCAGTGACGGACAGGGCAATTCACCCCTCCACTTT.

This sequence joins TRBV6-1 and TRBJ2-3, with TRBD2 matching over 13 bases. The V gene's germline CDR1 is MNHNS and CDR2 SASEGT. The CDR3 extends over 17 amino acids. V dropped 2 bases and J dropped 4; count of bases not matched to a gene: 6. The DNA for the CDR3 is TGTGCCAGCAGTGAAATTAGTACTAGCGGGGGGGCAGATACGCAGTATTTT. Protein product: CASSEISTSGGADTQYF.

V usage is TRBV7-9 and J usage is TRBJ2-7, with D hard to call. The germline CDR1 and CDR2 sequences are SEHNR and FQNEAQ (reference sequence). Between the trimmed V and J ends, which lost 5 bases and 3 bases, there was a span of 14 bases. This CDR3 contains 14 residues. CDR3 in amino acids: CASSRSLAVYEQYF. CDR3 nucleotide sequence: TGTGCCAGCAGCCGAAGCTTGGCGGTCTACGAGCAGTACTTC. The full variable domain, with the rest looked up from reference TRBV7-9 and TRBJ2-7, is DTGVSQNPRHKITKRGQNVTFRCDPISEHNRLYWYRQTLGQGPEFLTYFQNEAQLEKSRLLSDRFSAERPKGSFSTLEIQRTEQGDSAMYLCASSRSLAVYEQYFGPGTRLTVT.

A note on this clone: At one end the junction does not follow the germline gene, possibly because of a read error. The same CDR3 arises from other DNA sequences in this sample as well. V gene TRBV10-3 combines with J gene TRBJ1-6, with D maybe TRBD1 (5 bases). In germline, CDR1 is ENHRY, CDR2 SYGVKD. There are 14 residues in the CDR3. CDR3 DNA: TGTGCCATCAGTGAAACAGACAGCGTATCACCCCTACACTTT. This encodes CAISETDSVSPLHF.

The V call is TRBV6-1, the J call TRBJ1-1; D ambiguous. CDR3 length: 14 residues. The germline V gene encodes CDR1 MNHNS and CDR2 SASEGT. V was clipped by 1 base and J by 4 bases, with 10 bases between them. The CDR3 reads CASSEVSRVTEAFF. CDR3 DNA sequence: TGTGCCAGCAGTGAAGTTAGTCGAGTCACTGAAGCTTTCTTT.

The chain has TRBV7-9 and TRBJ1-2; 7 positions match TRBD1. The J segment lost 8 bases and the V segment lost 5 bases, leaving 11 bases of the junction unmatched. This CDR3 has 14 residues. From germline, CDR1 is SEHNR and CDR2 FQNEAQ (reference sequence). This CDR3 is CASSAPRGESGYTF. CDR3 DNA sequence: TGTGCCAGCAGCGCCCCCAGGGGGGAGAGCGGCTACACCTTC.